This is a list of T cell receptor beta chains from one sample in a study of T cells in tumors and immune-related adverse events. Only in-frame clones appear in the TCRdb table, and some are missing; sequencing was by immunoSEQ multiplex PCR. The sample includes about 10,000 clones, just under 95% seen only once; the top ten take roughly 1.5%. This specimen consisted of lymph node tissue, obtained from a patient treated with anti-PD-1 therapy. These receptors came from a female donor with metastatic renal cell carcinoma. CDR3s include the opening cysteine and the closing phenylalanine or tryptophan. D genes are given only for firm matches. Only some rows state a clone size, as once, few, many or a class for expanded clones.

d_call	v_call	clone_size	j_call	cdr3_aa	cdr3_nt
TRBD2	TRBV5-4	-	TRBJ2-7	CASSLTSAYEQYF	TGTGCCAGCAGCCTGACTAGCGCCTACGAGCAGTACTTC
TRBD1	TRBV6-5	once	TRBJ1-4	CASSSPRTGRREKLFF	TGTGCCAGCAGTTCTCCCCGGACAGGTCGTCGGGAAAAACTGTTTTTT
TRBD2	TRBV27	-	TRBJ2-7	CASSPSLAGRYEQYF	TGTGCCAGCAGCCCGTCGCTAGCGGGTCGCTACGAGCAGTACTTC
TRBD1	TRBV5-1	-	TRBJ1-1	CASSARQGRGTEAFF	TGCGCCAGCAGCGCTCGACAGGGGCGAGGCACTGAAGCTTTCTTT
-	TRBV20-1	-	TRBJ2-2	CSAGRAGELFF	TGCAGTGCCGGACGGGCCGGGGAGCTGTTTTTT
-	TRBV19	-	TRBJ1-1	CASSNTEDTEAFF	TGTGCCAGTAGTAACACGGAGGACACTGAAGCTTTCTTT
-	TRBV11-2	-	TRBJ2-7	CASSAAYEQYF	TGTGCCAGCAGCGCCGCGTACGAGCAGTACTTC
-	TRBV27	-	TRBJ2-4	CASSFSISAKNIQYF	TGTGCCAGCAGTTTCTCCATTTCGGCCAAAAACATTCAGTACTTC
-	TRBV11-2	-	TRBJ1-3	CASSLDPGAGNTIYF	TGTGCCAGCAGCTTAGATCCAGGGGCTGGAAACACCATATATTTT
-	TRBV19	-	TRBJ1-5	CASSIADNQPQHF	TGTGCCAGTAGTATAGCTGATAATCAGCCCCAGCATTTT
-	TRBV5-4	-	TRBJ1-1	CASSPVGVSNTEAFF	TGTGCCAGCAGTCCGGTTGGGGTTTCGAACACTGAAGCTTTCTTT
TRBD1	TRBV5-1	once	TRBJ1-4	CASSTGQGATNEKLFF	TGCGCCAGCAGCACGGGACAGGGGGCAACTAATGAAAAACTGTTTTTT
TRBD1	TRBV5-1	few	TRBJ1-1	CASSGDSHHTEAFF	TGCGCCAGCAGCGGGGACAGTCACCACACTGAAGCTTTCTTT
-	TRBV6-6	once	TRBJ1-2	CATSTGGLAGYTF	TGTGCCACCTCCACCGGAGGGTTAGCTGGCTACACCTTC
-	TRBV15	-	TRBJ2-7	CATSRGGPYEQYF	TGTGCCACCAGCAGAGGAGGACCCTACGAGCAGTACTTC
-	TRBV11-3	once	TRBJ1-1	CASSSGGGLSTEAFF	TGTGCCAGCAGCTCCGGGGGGGGGCTGAGCACTGAAGCTTTCTTT
TRBD2	TRBV4-1	-	TRBJ2-1	CASSQGLAWSSYNEQFF	TGCGCCAGCAGCCAGGGACTAGCGTGGAGCTCCTACAATGAGCAGTTCTTC
-	TRBV19	-	TRBJ2-1	CASSTDSGPRNEQFF	TGTGCCAGTAGTACCGACAGTGGGCCCCGTAATGAGCAGTTCTTC
-	TRBV28	-	TRBJ1-6	CASTSPGNRYSPLHF	TGTGCCAGCACTAGTCCCGGGAACAGGTATTCACCCCTCCACTTT
TRBD2	TRBV18	-	TRBJ2-1	CASSPGLAGGSEQFF	TGTGCCAGCTCCCCAGGACTAGCGGGGGGGAGTGAGCAGTTCTTC
TRBD1	TRBV18	-	TRBJ1-5	CASSLRQGDQPQHF	TGTGCCAGCTCACTTCGACAGGGCGATCAGCCCCAGCATTTT
-	TRBV29-1	-	TRBJ1-1	CSVLGWHVGGRGTEAFF	TGCAGCGTTTTGGGGTGGCATGTGGGAGGCAGGGGCACTGAAGCTTTCTTT
-	TRBV5-5	-	TRBJ1-2	CASSPDAGRYGYTF	TGTGCCAGCAGCCCGGACGCGGGACGCTATGGCTACACCTTC
TRBD1	TRBV5-1	-	TRBJ1-2	CASSWQSDRDRVGTF	TGCGCCAGCAGCTGGCAATCGGACCGGGACAGGGTTGGGACCTTC
-	TRBV28	-	TRBJ1-4	CASSPSGANEKLFF	TGTGCCAGCAGCCCGTCAGGCGCTAATGAAAAACTGTTTTTT
TRBD1	TRBV4-2	-	TRBJ2-2	CASSQDRATGLNTGELFF	TGTGCCAGCAGCCAAGATCGAGCGACAGGGCTGAACACCGGGGAGCTGTTTTTT
-	TRBV6-5	-	TRBJ1-1	CASSYWRQNTEAFF	TGTGCCAGCAGTTACTGGCGGCAGAACACTGAAGCTTTCTTT
-	TRBV7-9	-	TRBJ2-2	CASSWASRETGELFF	TGTGCCAGCAGCTGGGCTAGCAGGGAGACCGGGGAGCTGTTTTTT
TRBD1	TRBV10-3	-	TRBJ1-1	CAISESTGGLAFF	TGTGCCATCAGTGAGAGTACAGGGGGCTTAGCTTTCTTT
-	TRBV5-8	-	TRBJ2-1	CASSLGGSANEQFF	TGTGCCAGCAGCTTGGGAGGCTCGGCCAATGAGCAGTTCTTC